These 16 T cell receptor beta chains were sequenced from one sample in a study of neurological immune-mediated disorders. Time point defined: longitudinal time-point 3. Using its own MiXCR run on the 5' RACE reads, TCRdb lists one record per CDR3 protein. Of about 80,000 distinct CDR3 sequences in the sample, around 4.7% were seen once. Source material: PBMCs. The receptors derive from a woman aged 55-70 years with multiple sclerosis.

At least ten counts were recorded for this clonotype. V and J are TRBV5-6 and TRBJ2-7; D unclear. This CDR3 has 13 amino acids. Germline lookup yields CDR1 SGHDT and CDR2 YYEEEE. V was trimmed by 4 bases and J by 6 bases, leaving 14 bases between them. The CDR3 reads CASSPIGRREQYF. CDR3 nucleotides: TGTGCCAGCAGCCCAATCGGCCGACGCGAGCAGTACTTC.

This clonotype was seen once. The chain is built from TRBV5-1 and TRBJ2-5; D is perhaps TRBD1 or TRBD2 (5 bases each). Looked up from germline, CDR1 is SGHRS and CDR2 is YFSETQ. The germline V and J ends were trimmed by 1 base and 5 bases, with 12 bases remaining between them. This CDR3 spans 14 amino acids. DNA for the CDR3: TGCGCCAGCAGCTTGTTTGGGGGTCGGGAGACCCAGTACTTC. It is translated as CASSLFGGRETQYF.

This clonotype was found many times. The chain is built from TRBV20-1 and TRBJ2-4; D is ambiguous. In germline, CDR1 is DFQATT, CDR2 SNEGSKA (reference sequence). V was pared by 3 bases and J by 0 bases, with 12 bases between. The CDR3 consists of 15 residues. The CDR3 sequence: CSASNPYEAKNIQYF. The CDR3 DNA sequence: TGCAGTGCTAGTAACCCGTATGAAGCCAAAAACATTCAGTACTTC.

This clonotype showed up many times. The J gene is TRBJ2-6, the V gene TRBV5-5; tentatively, D is TRBD1 or TRBD2 (6 bases each). Trimming pared 2 bases from V and 0 bases from J, leaving 12 bases between. Germline V gene data show CDR1 as SGHKS and CDR2 as YYEKEE (reference sequence). This CDR3 comprises 17 residues. The CDR3 sequence: CASSFGGPISGANVLTF. The CDR3, as DNA: TGTGCCAGCAGCTTCGGGGGCCCCATCTCTGGGGCCAACGTCCTGACTTTC. Supplemented by reference TRBV5-5 and TRBJ2-6, the full variable domain reads DAGVTQSPTHLIKTRGQQVTLRCSPISGHKSVSWYQQVLGQGPQFIFQYYEKEERGRGNFPDRFSARQFPNYSSELNVNALLLGDSALYLCASSFGGPISGANVLTFGAGSRLTVL.

This clonotype was detected ten times or more. This sequence joins TRBV20-1 and TRBJ2-7; a weak D match, TRBD2 (6 bases). The V gene lost 0 bases and the J gene lost 5 bases, with 17 bases spanning the gap. This CDR3 contains 15 residues. CDR1 is DFQATT and CDR2 is SNEGSKA in the germline V gene (reference sequence). CDR3 region: CSARDVGGISDEQYF. The CDR3 DNA reads TGCAGTGCTAGAGATGTGGGGGGTATCTCTGACGAGCAGTACTTC.

This clonotype occurred many times. The chain carries TRBV7-9 and TRBJ1-1; D uncertain. CDR1 and CDR2 (germline): SEHNR, FQNEAQ (reference sequence). V lost 4 bases to trimming and J lost 6 bases, with 6 bases between them. This CDR3 contains 11 residues. CDR3 DNA: TGTGCCAGCAGCTCCGTCTCTGAAGCTTTCTTT. Its translation: CASSSVSEAFF. Supplemented by reference TRBV7-9 and TRBJ1-1, the full variable domain reads DTGVSQNPRHKITKRGQNVTFRCDPISEHNRLYWYRQTLGQGPEFLTYFQNEAQLEKSRLLSDRFSAERPKGSFSTLEIQRTEQGDSAMYLCASSSVSEAFFGQGTRLTVV.

This clonotype was detected many times. V usage is TRBV6-2 or TRBV6-3 and J usage is TRBJ1-5; possible D gene TRBD1, 5 bases. The CDR3 spans 16 residues. Trimming cost V 0 bases and J 0 bases, with 9 bases left between them. Germline V gene sequence: CDR1 MNHEY, CDR2 SVGEGT. The CDR3 DNA sequence: TGTGCCAGCAGTTACTCCGGGGCTCTTAGCAATCAGCCCCAGCATTTT. Translation gives CASSYSGALSNQPQHF.

This clonotype was seen at least ten times. V gene TRBV18 combines with J gene TRBJ1-1; no firm D call. The CDR3 is made up of 13 amino acids. CDR1 and CDR2 from the germline V gene are KGHSH and LQKENI. V was cut by 3 bases and J by 3 bases, with 8 bases left in between. CDR3 loop: CASSPYGDTEAFF. The CDR3 DNA follows: TGTGCCAGCTCACCCTACGGTGACACTGAAGCTTTCTTT. Variable domain in full (rest from reference TRBV18 and TRBJ1-1): NAGVMQNPRHLVRRRGQEARLRCSPMKGHSHVYWYRQLPEEGLKFMVYLQKENIIDESGMPKERFSAEFPKEGPSILRIQQVVRGDSAAYFCASSPYGDTEAFFGQGTRLTVV.

This clonotype was observed many times. Here the CDR3 reads CASSEISMNTEAFF. CDR3 in DNA: TGTGCCAGCAGTGAGATTAGCATGAACACTGAAGCTTTCTTT. The chain employs TRBV12-3 or TRBV12-4 and TRBJ1-1, with unresolved D. V was cut by 5 bases and J by 0 bases, with 10 bases left in between. This CDR3 region has 14 residues.

This clonotype was seen ten or more times. Here the CDR3 reads CASSGRLEGPDTQYF. The CDR3 region has the DNA TGTGCCAGCAGCGGACGACTAGAGGGCCCAGATACGCAGTATTTT. The V and J genes are TRBV11-2 and TRBJ2-3; tentatively, D is TRBD2 (6 bases). Germline loops: CDR1 SGHAT, CDR2 FQNNGV. There are 15 residues in the CDR3. Trimming stripped 5 bases from V and 4 bases from J, with 16 bases between.

This clonotype was counted many times. V gene TRBV20-1 combines with J gene TRBJ1-1; the match to TRBD1 covers 7 bases. In germline, CDR1 is DFQATT, CDR2 SNEGSKA (reference sequence). There are 14 residues in the CDR3. J gave up 4 bases and V 0 bases, and 5 bases lay outside the gene matches. The CDR3 nucleotides read TGCAGTGCTAGAGATGAGGGGGCTGGCACTGAAGCTTTCTTT. It yields the protein CSARDEGAGTEAFF.

This clonotype is medium-sized in the sample. The rearrangement uses TRBV29-1 and TRBJ1-1; D call uncertain. Germline V gives CDR1 SQVTM, CDR2 ANQGSEA. The CDR3 consists of 13 residues. Between the trimmed V and J ends, which lost 1 base and 7 bases, there was a span of 13 bases. The CDR3 sequence is CSVEGRVIDEAFF. CDR3 in DNA: TGCAGCGTTGAAGGACGGGTTATTGATGAAGCTTTCTTT.

This clonotype was counted at least ten times. The rearrangement joins TRBV7-2 to TRBJ2-7; possibly TRBD1 for D (7 bases). V dropped 5 bases and J dropped 1 base, with 12 bases sitting between them. The germline V gene encodes CDR1 SGHTA and CDR2 FQGNSA. There are 14 residues in the CDR3. In DNA, the CDR3 is TGTGCCAGCAGCGGAGGGGGCTCGTCCTACGAGCAGTACTTC. It encodes CASSGGGSSYEQYF.

This clonotype was seen repeatedly, ten times or more. The chain employs TRBV6-5 and TRBJ1-5; D gene uncertain. The ends were cut back, 0 bases at V and 7 bases at J, with 7 bases in the middle. Germline values: CDR1 MNHEY, CDR2 SVGAGI. The CDR3 totals 13 residues. CDR3 bases: TGTGCCAGCAGTTACTCGCCAGGACAGCCCCAGCATTTT. This sequence encodes CASSYSPGQPQHF.

This clonotype came up many times. The V call is TRBV3-1, the J call TRBJ2-2, with 9 bases aligning to TRBD1. Losses at the gene ends were 0 bases for V and 6 bases for J; bases not matched to a gene: 2. The length of the CDR3 is 15 residues. The germline gives CDR1 LGHDT, CDR2 YNNKEL (reference sequence). CDR3 residues: CASSQDGTGSGELFF. As DNA, the CDR3 is TGTGCCAGCAGCCAAGATGGGACAGGGTCCGGGGAGCTGTTTTTT.

This clonotype was observed many times. This rearrangement joins TRBV27 to TRBJ2-1; 10 nucleotides agree with TRBD2. Per germline, CDR1 MNHEY and CDR2 SMNVEV (reference sequence). The CDR3 is 14 residues long. V lost 6 bases, J lost 10 bases, and 9 bases stayed unmatched. The CDR3 sequence: CASRKAGGPLEQFF. The CDR3 nucleotides are TGTGCCAGCAGAAAAGCGGGGGGGCCATTGGAGCAGTTCTTC.